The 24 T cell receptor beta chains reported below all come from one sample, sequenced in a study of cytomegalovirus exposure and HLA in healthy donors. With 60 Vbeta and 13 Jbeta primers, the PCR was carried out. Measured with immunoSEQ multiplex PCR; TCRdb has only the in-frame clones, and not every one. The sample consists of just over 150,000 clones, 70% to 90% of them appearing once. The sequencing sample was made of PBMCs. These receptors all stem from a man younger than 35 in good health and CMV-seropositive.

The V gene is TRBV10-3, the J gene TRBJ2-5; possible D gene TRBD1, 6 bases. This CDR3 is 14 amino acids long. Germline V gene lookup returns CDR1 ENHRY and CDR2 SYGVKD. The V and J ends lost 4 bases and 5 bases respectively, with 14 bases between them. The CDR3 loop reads CAISGLGGSETQYF. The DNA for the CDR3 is TGTGCCATCAGTGGCCTAGGGGGTAGTGAGACCCAGTACTTC.

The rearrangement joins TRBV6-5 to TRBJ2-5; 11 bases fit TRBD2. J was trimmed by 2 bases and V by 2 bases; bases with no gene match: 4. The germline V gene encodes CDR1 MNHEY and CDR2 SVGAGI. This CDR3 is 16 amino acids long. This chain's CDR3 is CASSYQRLAGQETQYF. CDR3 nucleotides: TGTGCCAGCAGTTACCAACGACTAGCGGGGCAAGAGACCCAGTACTTC.

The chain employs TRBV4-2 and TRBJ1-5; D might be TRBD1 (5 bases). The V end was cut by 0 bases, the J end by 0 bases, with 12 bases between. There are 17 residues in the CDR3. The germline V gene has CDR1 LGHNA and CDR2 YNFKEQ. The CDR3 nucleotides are TGTGCCAGCAGCCAAGACCCGCGGGGGGATAGCAATCAGCCCCAGCATTTT. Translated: CASSQDPRGDSNQPQHF.

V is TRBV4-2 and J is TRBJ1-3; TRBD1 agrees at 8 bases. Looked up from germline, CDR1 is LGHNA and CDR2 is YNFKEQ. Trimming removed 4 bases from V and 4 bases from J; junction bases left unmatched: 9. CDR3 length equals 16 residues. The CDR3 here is CASSRSGQGGGNTIYF. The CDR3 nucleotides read TGTGCCAGCAGCCGGAGTGGACAGGGAGGAGGAAACACCATATATTTT.

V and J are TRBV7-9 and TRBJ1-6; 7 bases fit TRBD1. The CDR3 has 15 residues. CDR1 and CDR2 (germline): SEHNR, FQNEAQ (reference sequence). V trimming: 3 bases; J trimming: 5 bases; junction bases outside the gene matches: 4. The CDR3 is CASSFHQGDNSPLHF. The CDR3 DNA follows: TGTGCCAGCAGCTTTCATCAGGGGGATAATTCACCCCTCCACTTT.

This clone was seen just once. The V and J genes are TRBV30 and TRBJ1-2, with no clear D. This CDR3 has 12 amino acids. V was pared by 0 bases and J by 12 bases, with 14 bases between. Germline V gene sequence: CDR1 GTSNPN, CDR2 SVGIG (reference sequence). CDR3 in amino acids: CAWSVEFRVHTF. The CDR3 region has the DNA TGTGCCTGGAGTGTAGAGTTTCGGGTTCACACCTTC.

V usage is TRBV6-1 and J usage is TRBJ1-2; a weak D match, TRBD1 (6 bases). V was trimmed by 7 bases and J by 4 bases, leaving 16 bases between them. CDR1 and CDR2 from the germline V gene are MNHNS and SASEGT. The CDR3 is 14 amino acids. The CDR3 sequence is CASMGTGQSYGYTF. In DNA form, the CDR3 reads TGTGCCAGCATGGGAACAGGGCAATCCTATGGCTACACCTTC.

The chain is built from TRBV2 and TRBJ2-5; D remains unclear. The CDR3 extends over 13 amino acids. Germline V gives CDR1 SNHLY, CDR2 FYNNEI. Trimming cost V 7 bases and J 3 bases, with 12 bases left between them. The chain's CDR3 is CASIGLSKETQYF. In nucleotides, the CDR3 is TGTGCCAGCATTGGGCTATCGAAAGAGACCCAGTACTTC.

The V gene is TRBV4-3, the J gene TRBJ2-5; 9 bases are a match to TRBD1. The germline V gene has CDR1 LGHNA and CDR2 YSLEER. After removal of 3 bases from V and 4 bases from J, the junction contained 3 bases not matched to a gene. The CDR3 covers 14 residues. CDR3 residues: CASSQGQGGETQYF. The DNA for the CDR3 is TGCGCCAGCAGCCAGGGACAGGGTGGAGAGACCCAGTACTTC.

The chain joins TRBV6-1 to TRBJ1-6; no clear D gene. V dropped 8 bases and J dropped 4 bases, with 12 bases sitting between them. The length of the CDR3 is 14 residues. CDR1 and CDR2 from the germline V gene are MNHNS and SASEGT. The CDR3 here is CASSESTYNSPLHF. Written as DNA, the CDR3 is TGTGCCAGCTCGGAGTCGACTTATAATTCACCCCTCCACTTT.

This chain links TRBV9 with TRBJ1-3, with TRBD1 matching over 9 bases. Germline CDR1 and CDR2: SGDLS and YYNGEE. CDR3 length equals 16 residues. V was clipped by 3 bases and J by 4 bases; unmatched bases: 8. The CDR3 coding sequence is TGTGCCAGCAGCGGGACAGGGGAATTCTCAGGAAACACCATATATTTT. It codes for CASSGTGEFSGNTIYF. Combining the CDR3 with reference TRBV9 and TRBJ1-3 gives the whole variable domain DSGVTQTPKHLITATGQRVTLRCSPRSGDLSVYWYQQSLDQGLQFLIQYYNGEERAKGNILERFSAQQFPDLHSELNLSSLELGDSALYFCASSGTGEFSGNTIYFGEGSWLTVV.

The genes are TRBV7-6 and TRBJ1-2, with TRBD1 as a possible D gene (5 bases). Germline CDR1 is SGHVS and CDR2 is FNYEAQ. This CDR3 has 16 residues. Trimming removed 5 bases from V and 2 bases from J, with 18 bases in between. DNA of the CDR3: TGTGCCAGCAGCGGAAACCGGACGGACATCAACTATGGCTACACCTTC. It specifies CASSGNRTDINYGYTF.

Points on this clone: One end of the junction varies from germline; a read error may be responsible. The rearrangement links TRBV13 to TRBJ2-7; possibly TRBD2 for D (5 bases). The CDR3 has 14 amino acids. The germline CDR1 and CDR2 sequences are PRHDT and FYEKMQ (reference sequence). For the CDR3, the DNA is TGTGCCAGCAGCTTATATGGGAGCTCCTGCGAGCAGTACTTC. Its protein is CASSLYGSSCEQYF.

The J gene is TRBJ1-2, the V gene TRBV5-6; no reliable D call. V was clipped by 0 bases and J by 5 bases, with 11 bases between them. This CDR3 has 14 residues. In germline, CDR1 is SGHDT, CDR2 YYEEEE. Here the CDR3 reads CASSLAEFTYGYTF. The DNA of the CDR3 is TGTGCCAGCAGCTTGGCCGAGTTTACGTATGGCTACACCTTC.

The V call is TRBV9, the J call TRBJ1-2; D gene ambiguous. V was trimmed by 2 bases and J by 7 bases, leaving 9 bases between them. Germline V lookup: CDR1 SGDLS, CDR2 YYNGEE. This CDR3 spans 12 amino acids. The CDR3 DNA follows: TGTGCCAGCAGCGTTGGACTCTCTGGCTACACCTTC. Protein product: CASSVGLSGYTF.

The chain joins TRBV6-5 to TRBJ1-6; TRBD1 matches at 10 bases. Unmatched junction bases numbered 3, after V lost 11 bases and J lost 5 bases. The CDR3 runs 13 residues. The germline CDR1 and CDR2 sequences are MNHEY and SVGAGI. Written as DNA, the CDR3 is TGTGCCGCGACAGGGGGCAATAATTCACCCCTCCACTTT. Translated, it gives CAATGGNNSPLHF.

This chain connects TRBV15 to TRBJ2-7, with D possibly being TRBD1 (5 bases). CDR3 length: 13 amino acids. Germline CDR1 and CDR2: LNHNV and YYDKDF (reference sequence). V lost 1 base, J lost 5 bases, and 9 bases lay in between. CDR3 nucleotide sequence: TGTGCCACCAGCAGAGCGCAGGGTCACGAGCAGTACTTC. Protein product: CATSRAQGHEQYF. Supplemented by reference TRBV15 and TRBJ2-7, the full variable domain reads DAMVIQNPRYQVTQFGKPVTLSCSQTLNHNVMYWYQQKSSQAPKLLFHYYDKDFNNEADTPDNFQSRRPNTSFCFLDIRSPGLGDTAMYLCATSRAQGHEQYFGPGTRLTVT.

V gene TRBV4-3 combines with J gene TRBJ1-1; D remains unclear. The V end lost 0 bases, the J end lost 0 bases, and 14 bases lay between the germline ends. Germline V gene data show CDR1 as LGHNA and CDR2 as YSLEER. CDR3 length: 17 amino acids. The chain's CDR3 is CASSQDVALALNTEAFF. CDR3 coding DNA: TGCGCCAGCAGCCAAGATGTTGCGCTAGCCTTGAACACTGAAGCTTTCTTT.

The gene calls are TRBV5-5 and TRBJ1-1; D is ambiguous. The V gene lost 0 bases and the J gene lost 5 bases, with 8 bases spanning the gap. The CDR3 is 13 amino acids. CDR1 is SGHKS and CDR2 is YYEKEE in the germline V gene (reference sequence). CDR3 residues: CASSLAPGTEAFF. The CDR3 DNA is TGTGCCAGCAGCTTGGCTCCGGGAACTGAAGCTTTCTTT.

The DNA for the CDR3 is TGCGCCAGCAGCCAAGACCCGATGCACCAGGAAGCTTTCTTT. This translates into CASSQDPMHQEAFF. The chain carries TRBV4-3 and TRBJ1-1; no clear D gene. This CDR3 is 14 amino acids long. The V gene lost 0 bases and the J gene lost 8 bases, with 13 bases spanning the gap. Germline V lookup: CDR1 LGHNA, CDR2 YSLEER.

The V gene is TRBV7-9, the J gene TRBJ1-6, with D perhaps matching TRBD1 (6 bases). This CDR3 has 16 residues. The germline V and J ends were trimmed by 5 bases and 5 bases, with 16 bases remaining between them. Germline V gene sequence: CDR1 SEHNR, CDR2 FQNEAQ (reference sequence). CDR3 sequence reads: CASSGTTGMDNSPLHF. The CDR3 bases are TGTGCCAGCAGCGGAACTACAGGGATGGATAATTCACCCCTCCACTTT.

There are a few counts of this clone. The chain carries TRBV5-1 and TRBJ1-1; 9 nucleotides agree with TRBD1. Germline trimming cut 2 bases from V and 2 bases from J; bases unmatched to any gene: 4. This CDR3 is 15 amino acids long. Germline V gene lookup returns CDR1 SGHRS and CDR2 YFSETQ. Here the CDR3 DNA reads TGCGCCAGCAGCTTCTCAACAGGGGGCAACACTGAAGCTTTCTTT. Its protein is CASSFSTGGNTEAFF.

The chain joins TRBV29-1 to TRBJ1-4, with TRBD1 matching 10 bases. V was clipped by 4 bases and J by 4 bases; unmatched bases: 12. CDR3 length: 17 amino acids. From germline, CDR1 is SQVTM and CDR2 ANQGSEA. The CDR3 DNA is TGCAGCGTTGGTGTAGGGACAGGGGTACAGGGTAATGAAAAACTGTTTTTT. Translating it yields CSVGVGTGVQGNEKLFF.

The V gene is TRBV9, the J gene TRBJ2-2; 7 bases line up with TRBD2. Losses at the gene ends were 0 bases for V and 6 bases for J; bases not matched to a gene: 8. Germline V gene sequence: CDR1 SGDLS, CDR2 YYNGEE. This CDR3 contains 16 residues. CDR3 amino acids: CASSVDVQRGPGELFF. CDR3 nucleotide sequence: TGTGCCAGCAGCGTAGATGTCCAGCGGGGCCCCGGGGAGCTGTTTTTT. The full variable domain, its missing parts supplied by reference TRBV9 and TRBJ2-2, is DSGVTQTPKHLITATGQRVTLRCSPRSGDLSVYWYQQSLDQGLQFLIQYYNGEERAKGNILERFSAQQFPDLHSELNLSSLELGDSALYFCASSVDVQRGPGELFFGEGSRLTVL.